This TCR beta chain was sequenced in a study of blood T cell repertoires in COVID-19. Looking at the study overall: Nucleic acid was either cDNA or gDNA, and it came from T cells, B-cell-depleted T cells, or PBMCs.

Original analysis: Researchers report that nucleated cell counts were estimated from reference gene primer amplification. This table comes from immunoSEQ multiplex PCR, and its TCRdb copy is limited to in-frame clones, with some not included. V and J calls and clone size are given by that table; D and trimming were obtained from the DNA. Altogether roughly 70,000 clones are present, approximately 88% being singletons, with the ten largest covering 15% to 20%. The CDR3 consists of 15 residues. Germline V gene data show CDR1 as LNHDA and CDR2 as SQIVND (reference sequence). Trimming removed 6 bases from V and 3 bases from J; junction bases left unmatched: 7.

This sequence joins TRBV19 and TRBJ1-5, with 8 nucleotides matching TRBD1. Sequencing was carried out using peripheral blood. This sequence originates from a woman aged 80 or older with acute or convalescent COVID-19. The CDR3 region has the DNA TGTGCCAGTAGGACAGGGGCCGCTTACAATCAGCCCCAGCATTTT. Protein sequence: CASRTGAAYNQPQHF.